A selection of T cell receptor beta chains follows, all from one sample in a study of follicular helper T cells after annual influenza vaccination. The table came from immunoSEQ multiplex PCR; TCRdb's copy has only in-frame clones and leaves some out. Of 10,000 or so clones listed, roughly 83% were seen once; the top ten hold 0.4%. Here the sequenced sample was CXCR5- memory CD4+ T cells sorted from blood, taken 7 days after influenza vaccination. These receptors were taken from an adult who received the influenza vaccine. CDR3s include the opening cysteine and the closing phenylalanine or tryptophan. Each record gives: clone size, D gene, V gene, J gene, CDR3 protein, CDR3 DNA. A D gene is named only where the DNA matches it firmly. For some rows the clone size is stated as once, few or many, or as a class when expanded; others skip it.

NA	NA	TRBV27	TRBJ1-2	CASSTYRENYGYTF	TGTGCCAGCAGTACCTACAGGGAGAACTATGGCTACACCTTC
NA	TRBD2	TRBV5-4	TRBJ2-1	CASSPGLAGGLYNEQFF	TGTGCCAGCAGCCCGGGACTAGCGGGGGGATTATACAATGAGCAGTTCTTC
few	NA	TRBV2	TRBJ1-5	CASSEFRKMDQPQHF	TGTGCCAGCAGTGAATTTCGTAAGATGGATCAGCCCCAGCATTTT
NA	NA	TRBV30	TRBJ1-1	CAWSVPLRNTEAFF	TGTGCCTGGAGTGTACCGCTTAGGAACACTGAAGCTTTCTTT
NA	TRBD1	TRBV6-6	TRBJ2-5	CASSYPMTGLETQYF	TGTGCCAGCAGTTACCCTATGACAGGGTTGGAGACCCAGTACTTC
NA	NA	TRBV6-6	TRBJ2-1	CASRAESSYNEQFF	TGTGCCAGCCGTGCGGAAAGCTCCTACAATGAGCAGTTCTTC
NA	TRBD1	TRBV19	TRBJ1-5	CASSQQGAGWNQPQHF	TGTGCCAGTAGCCAACAGGGGGCCGGTTGGAATCAGCCCCAGCATTTT
few	NA	TRBV15	TRBJ1-1	CATSRPTNTEAFF	TGTGCCACCAGCAGACCCACGAACACTGAAGCTTTCTTT
once	NA	TRBV28	TRBJ1-2	CASSLAVYGYTF	TGTGCCAGCAGTTTAGCCGTCTATGGCTACACCTTC
NA	TRBD2	TRBV7-3	TRBJ2-3	CASSASAGADTQYF	TGTGCCAGCAGTGCCTCGGCGGGGGCAGATACGCAGTATTTT
NA	TRBD2	TRBV11-2	TRBJ2-4	CASSLLRGGIQLAKNIQYF	TGTGCCAGCAGCTTACTACGGGGGGGCATACAACTAGCCAAAAACATTCAGTACTTC
NA	TRBD1	TRBV7-8	TRBJ2-7	CASSSDRGKEQYF	TGTGCCAGCAGCTCCGACAGGGGGAAAGAGCAGTACTTC
NA	NA	TRBV5-4	TRBJ1-2	CASSIRDNYGYTF	TGTGCCAGCAGCATCCGGGACAACTATGGCTACACCTTC
NA	NA	TRBV10-1	TRBJ2-2	CASSRVVGGGQNTGELFF	TGCGCCAGCAGTCGAGTCGTCGGTGGAGGACAAAACACCGGGGAGCTGTTTTTT
NA	TRBD2	TRBV5-1	TRBJ2-5	CASSIGLADEETQYF	TGCGCCAGCAGCATAGGACTAGCGGATGAAGAGACCCAGTACTTC
NA	NA	TRBV9	TRBJ2-2	CASSKGGKVTGELFF	TGTGCCAGCAGCAAAGGGGGGAAAGTGACCGGGGAGCTGTTTTTT
NA	TRBD1	TRBV7-9	TRBJ1-5	CASSLETGGNQPQHF	TGTGCCAGCAGCTTAGAAACAGGGGGTAATCAGCCCCAGCATTTT
NA	NA	TRBV7-6	TRBJ1-2	CASSSRLRDRLPGYTF	TGTGCCAGCAGCTCCCGTCTTAGGGACCGCCTACCCGGCTACACCTTC
NA	TRBD1	TRBV7-9	TRBJ2-7	CASSDTRTGGLAEQYF	TGTGCCAGCAGCGATACCCGGACAGGGGGTTTGGCTGAGCAGTACTTC
NA	TRBD2	TRBV18	TRBJ2-7	CASSLGLAGGRYEQYF	TGTGCCAGCTCCCTAGGACTAGCGGGGGGCAGGTACGAGCAGTACTTC
once	NA	TRBV13	TRBJ2-1	CASSLYKGAYNEQFF	TGTGCCAGCAGCTTATATAAGGGGGCCTACAATGAGCAGTTCTTC
NA	TRBD2	TRBV28	TRBJ2-7	CASRPGTSGTYEQYF	TGTGCCAGCAGACCCGGGACTAGCGGTACCTACGAGCAGTACTTC
NA	NA	TRBV5-4	TRBJ2-1	CASSSTGDGLFYNEQFF	TGTGCCAGCAGCTCCACGGGGGACGGACTATTCTACAATGAGCAGTTCTTC
NA	TRBD1	TRBV5-6	TRBJ1-2	CASSLEDRIYGYTF	TGTGCCAGCAGCTTGGAGGACAGGATCTATGGCTACACCTTC
few	NA	TRBV30	TRBJ2-1	CASRRTRPNEQFF	TGTGCCTCAAGGCGGACGAGGCCCAATGAGCAGTTCTTC
few	TRBD1	TRBV30	TRBJ1-4	CASIQGAGEKLFF	TGTGCCTCCATTCAGGGGGCGGGTGAAAAACTGTTTTTT
few	TRBD2	TRBV5-1	TRBJ2-3	CASSRLAGGNTDTQYF	TGCGCCAGCAGCCGGCTAGCGGGGGGGAACACAGATACGCAGTATTTT
NA	TRBD1	TRBV5-5	TRBJ2-7	CASSSKGQGAHEQYF	TGTGCCAGCAGCTCCAAGGGACAGGGGGCCCACGAGCAGTACTTC
NA	NA	TRBV19	TRBJ1-3	CASSIQGLSGNTIYF	TGTGCCAGTAGTATCCAGGGACTCTCTGGAAACACCATATATTTT
NA	NA	TRBV7-8	TRBJ2-5	CASSLEWARETQYF	TGTGCCAGCAGCTTAGAATGGGCCAGGGAGACCCAGTACTTC
NA	NA	TRBV6-6	TRBJ1-5	CASSYDSNQPQHF	TGTGCCAGCAGTTATGATAGCAATCAGCCCCAGCATTTT
NA	NA	TRBV5-4	TRBJ2-6	CASSFPSWGSGANVLTF	TGTGCCAGCAGCTTTCCTAGTTGGGGTTCTGGGGCCAACGTCCTGACTTTC
NA	TRBD2	TRBV7-2	TRBJ2-2	CASSVAGGPGELFF	TGTGCCAGCAGCGTAGCGGGGGGGCCTGGGGAGCTGTTTTTT
NA	NA	TRBV16	TRBJ2-5	CASSRNRGGETQYF	TGTGCCAGCAGCCGCAACAGGGGAGGAGAGACCCAGTACTTC
NA	TRBD2	TRBV5-4	TRBJ2-5	CASSPSSGGPETQYF	TGTGCCAGCAGCCCCTCTAGCGGGGGGCCGGAGACCCAGTACTTC
few	TRBD1	TRBV5-4	TRBJ1-6	CASSGGQLNSPLHF	TGTGCCAGCAGCGGGGGACAGCTCAATTCACCCCTCCACTTT
NA	NA	TRBV28	TRBJ1-1	CASSSHPTVNTEAFF	TGTGCCAGCAGTTCACACCCTACAGTGAACACTGAAGCTTTCTTT
NA	TRBD2	TRBV5-1	TRBJ2-5	CASSSAGGQETQYF	TGCGCCAGCAGCAGTGCGGGGGGCCAAGAGACCCAGTACTTC
NA	TRBD2	TRBV11-3	TRBJ2-1	CASSLTSGGGNEQFF	TGTGCCAGCAGCTTAACCAGCGGGGGGGGCAATGAGCAGTTCTTC
NA	TRBD2	TRBV28	TRBJ2-5	CASSLWGTSVEETQYF	TGTGCCAGCAGTTTATGGGGGACTAGCGTTGAGGAGACCCAGTACTTC
NA	NA	TRBV30	TRBJ1-6	CAWSAVENSPLHF	TGTGCCTGGAGTGCTGTGGAGAATTCACCCCTCCACTTT
NA	NA	TRBV6-1	TRBJ1-4	CASSEWGLTNEKLFF	TGTGCCAGCAGTGAATGGGGATTAACTAATGAAAAACTGTTTTTT
NA	NA	TRBV18	TRBJ1-5	CASSPNRDNQPQHF	TGTGCCAGCTCACCAAACAGGGACAATCAGCCCCAGCATTTT
NA	NA	TRBV19	TRBJ1-1	CASSIFVVLPSMNTEAFF	TGTGCCAGTAGTATTTTTGTTGTGTTGCCCTCGATGAACACTGAAGCTTTCTTT
NA	NA	TRBV18	TRBJ2-2	CASSPPTVTGELFF	TGTGCCAGCTCACCGCCAACAGTCACCGGGGAGCTGTTTTTT
NA	NA	TRBV29-1	TRBJ1-4	CSATRGGTNEKLFF	TGCAGCGCAACCCGGGGGGGCACGAATGAAAAACTGTTTTTT
NA	TRBD1	TRBV7-9	TRBJ1-4	CASMPRTGGEKLFF	TGTGCCAGCATGCCACGGACAGGGGGTGAAAAACTGTTTTTT